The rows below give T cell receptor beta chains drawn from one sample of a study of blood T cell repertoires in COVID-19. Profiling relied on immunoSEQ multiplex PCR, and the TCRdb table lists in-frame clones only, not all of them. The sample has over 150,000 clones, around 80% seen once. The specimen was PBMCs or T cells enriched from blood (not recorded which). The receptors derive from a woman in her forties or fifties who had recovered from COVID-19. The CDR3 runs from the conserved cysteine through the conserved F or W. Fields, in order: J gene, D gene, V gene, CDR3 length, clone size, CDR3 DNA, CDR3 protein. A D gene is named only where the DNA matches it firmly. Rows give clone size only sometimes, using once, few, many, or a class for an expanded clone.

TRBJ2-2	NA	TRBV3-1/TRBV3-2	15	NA	TGTGCCAGCAGCCAAGGGGGACTTTTCACCGGGGAGCTGTTTTTT	CASSQGGLFTGELFF
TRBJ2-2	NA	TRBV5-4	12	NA	TGTGCCAGCAGCTTGATAGCCGGGGAGCTGTTTTTT	CASSLIAGELFF
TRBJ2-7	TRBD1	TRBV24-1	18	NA	TGTGCCACCAGTGATTCCCATGGACAGGGGGCGGGGGACTACGAGCAGTACTTC	CATSDSHGQGAGDYEQYF
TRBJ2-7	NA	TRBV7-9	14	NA	TGTGCCAGCAGCCCCCGGGACTCCCGCTACGAGCAGTACTTC	CASSPRDSRYEQYF
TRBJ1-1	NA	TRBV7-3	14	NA	TGTGCCAGCAGCCGCGGGATGGGGAGCACTGAAGCTTTCTTT	CASSRGMGSTEAFF
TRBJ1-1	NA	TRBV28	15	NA	TGTGCCAGCAGTTCGGCAGGGGCAATGAACACTGAAGCTTTCTTT	CASSSAGAMNTEAFF
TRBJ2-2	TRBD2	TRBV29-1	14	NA	TGCAGCGCTATAGCGGGGAAGAACACCGGGGAGCTGTTTTTT	CSAIAGKNTGELFF
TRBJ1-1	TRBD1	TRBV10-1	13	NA	TGCGCCAGCCGGGCAGGGGGAAACACTGAAGCTTTCTTT	CASRAGGNTEAFF
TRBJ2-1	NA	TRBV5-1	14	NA	TGCGCCAGCAGTACGGGTGGGTACTACAATGAGCAGTTCTTC	CASSTGGYYNEQFF
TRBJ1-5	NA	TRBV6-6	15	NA	TGTGCCAGCAACCCGGGGGGGTTGAGTATCGAGCCCCAGCATTTT	CASNPGGLSIEPQHF
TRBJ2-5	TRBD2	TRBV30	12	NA	TGTGCCTGGAGAACTAGCGTTGAGACCCAGTACTTC	CAWRTSVETQYF
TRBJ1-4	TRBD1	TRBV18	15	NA	TGTGCCAGCTCACCGTCCGGGACAGGGCGTTATAAACTGTTTTTT	CASSPSGTGRYKLFF
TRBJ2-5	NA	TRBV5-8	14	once	TGTGCCAGCACCAATCACCCGGGAAGAGGAACCCAGTACTTC	CASTNHPGRGTQYF
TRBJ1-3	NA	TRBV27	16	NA	TGTGCCAGCAGTTTAAGGGGGGGCGAATATGGAAACACCATATATTTT	CASSLRGGEYGNTIYF
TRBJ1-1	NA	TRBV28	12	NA	TGTGCCAGCAGTACAGAAAACACTGAAGCTTTCTTT	CASSTENTEAFF
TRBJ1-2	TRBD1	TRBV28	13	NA	TGTGCCAGCAGCCGGGACAGTAACTATGGCTACACCTTC	CASSRDSNYGYTF
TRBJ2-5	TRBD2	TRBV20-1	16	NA	TGCAGTGCTAGTTTGTTGGGGAGGGAATTCGGTGAGACCCAGTACTTC	CSASLLGREFGETQYF
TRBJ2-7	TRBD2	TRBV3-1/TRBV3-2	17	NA	TGTGCCAGCAGCCCCGGGACTACCACGATAAGCTCCTACGAGCAGTACTTC	CASSPGTTTISSYEQYF
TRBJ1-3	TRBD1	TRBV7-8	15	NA	TGTGCCAGCAGCTTACGGGACAGGGGGGGAAACACCATATATTTT	CASSLRDRGGNTIYF
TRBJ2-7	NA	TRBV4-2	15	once	TGTGCCAGCAGCCAAGAAGAAAAGGGGCACTACGAGCAGTACTTC	CASSQEEKGHYEQYF
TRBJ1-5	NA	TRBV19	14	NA	TGTGCCAGTAGTATATCAGGGCACGATCAGCCCCAGCATTTT	CASSISGHDQPQHF
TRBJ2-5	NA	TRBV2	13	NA	TGTGCCAGCAGCCAGACTAGGCAAGAGACCCAGTACTTC	CASSQTRQETQYF
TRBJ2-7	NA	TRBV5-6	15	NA	TGTGCCAGCAGCCCCTTCGGTGTTCGCTCCTACGAGCAGTACTTC	CASSPFGVRSYEQYF
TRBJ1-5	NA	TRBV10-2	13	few	TGCGCCAGCAGTCCACAGGTCAAGGAGCCCCAGCATTTT	CASSPQVKEPQHF
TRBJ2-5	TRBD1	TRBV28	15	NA	TGTGCCAGCAGTTTGCCGGACAGGGGGCGAGAGACCCAGTACTTC	CASSLPDRGRETQYF
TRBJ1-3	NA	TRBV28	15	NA	TGTGCCAGCAGCCCCCCCCAGGGATCAGGAAACACCATATATTTT	CASSPPQGSGNTIYF
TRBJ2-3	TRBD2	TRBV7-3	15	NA	TGTGCCAGCAGCTTAGGACTAGCGGCCATAAATACGCAGTATTTT	CASSLGLAAINTQYF
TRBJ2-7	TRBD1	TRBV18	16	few	TGTGCCAGCTCACCACCGGTCGGACAGGGGACCTACGAGCAGTACTTC	CASSPPVGQGTYEQYF
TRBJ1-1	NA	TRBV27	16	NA	TGTGCCAGCAGTTTATGGGCAACTTTAGGGGGATCTGAAGCTTTCTTT	CASSLWATLGGSEAFF
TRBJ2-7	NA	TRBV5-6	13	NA	TGTGCCAGCAGCTTGGAGGGGCCCTACGAGCAGTACTTC	CASSLEGPYEQYF
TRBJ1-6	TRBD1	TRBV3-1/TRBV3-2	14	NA	TGTGCCAGCAGCCACGGGGACAGAAATTCACCCCTCCACTTT	CASSHGDRNSPLHF
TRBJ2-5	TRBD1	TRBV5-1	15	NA	TGCGCCAGCAGCCGGAATGGACAGGGCCAAGAGACCCAGTACTTC	CASSRNGQGQETQYF
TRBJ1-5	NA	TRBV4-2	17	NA	TGTGCCAGCAGCCAAGGTGGCGGGGAGAAGGGCAATCAGCCCCAGCATTTT	CASSQGGGEKGNQPQHF
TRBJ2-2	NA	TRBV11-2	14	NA	TGTGCCAGCACCTCCCGGTCGGGTTCCGGGGAGCTGTTTTTT	CASTSRSGSGELFF
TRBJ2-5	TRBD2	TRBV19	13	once	TGTGCCAGTAGATTGGGCGGGAGTGAGACCCAGTACTTC	CASRLGGSETQYF
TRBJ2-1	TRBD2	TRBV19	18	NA	TGTGCCAGTAGTGGACCGGGACTAGCGGATCGCATCGGGAATGAGCAGTTCTTC	CASSGPGLADRIGNEQFF
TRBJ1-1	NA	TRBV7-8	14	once	TGTGCCACCTGGGGGGGACTTTTGAACACTGAAGCTTTCTTT	CATWGGLLNTEAFF
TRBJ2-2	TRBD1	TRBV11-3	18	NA	TGTGCCAGCAGCTTAGATCAAATGGGACAGGGGAGGATCGGGGAGCTGTTTTTT	CASSLDQMGQGRIGELFF
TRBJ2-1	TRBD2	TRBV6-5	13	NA	TGTGCCAGCAGTTACTCCGCCGGGACTAGTCCGTTCTTC	CASSYSAGTSPFF
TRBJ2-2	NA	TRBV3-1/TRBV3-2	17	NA	TGTGCCAGCAGCCAAGATAAATCGTCAGTTGTCCCCGGGGAGCTGTTTTTT	CASSQDKSSVVPGELFF
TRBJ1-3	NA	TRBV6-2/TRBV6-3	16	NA	TGTGCCAGCAGCCGTTCGATCGACAGCTCTGGAAACACCATATATTTT	CASSRSIDSSGNTIYF
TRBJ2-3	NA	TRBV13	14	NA	TGTGCCACCAGGGGACACTGGTCCACAGATACGCAGTATTTT	CATRGHWSTDTQYF
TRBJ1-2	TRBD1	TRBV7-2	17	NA	TGTGCCAGCAGCTTACAGGGTCGGGACAGGGGGTATCGTGGCTACACCTTC	CASSLQGRDRGYRGYTF
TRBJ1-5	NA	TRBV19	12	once	TGTGCCAGTAGTCCGGTTCGGCAGCCCCAGCATTTT	CASSPVRQPQHF
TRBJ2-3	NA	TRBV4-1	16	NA	TGCGCCAGCAGCCAAGAACAGGGACCAAGCACAGATACGCAGTATTTT	CASSQEQGPSTDTQYF
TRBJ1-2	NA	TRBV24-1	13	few	TGTGCCACCAGTGCGGGGGGGGGCCATGGCTACACCTTC	CATSAGGGHGYTF
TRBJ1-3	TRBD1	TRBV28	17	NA	TGTGCCAGCAGTTTCCGGACAGGGGACCGATCTGGAAACACCATATATTTT	CASSFRTGDRSGNTIYF
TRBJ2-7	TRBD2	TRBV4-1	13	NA	TGCGCCAGCAGAGGACTAGCGGCCTACGAGCAGTACTTC	CASRGLAAYEQYF
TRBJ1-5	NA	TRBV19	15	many	TGTGCCAGTAGTCTGGGACACCAAAGCAATCAGCCCCAGCATTTT	CASSLGHQSNQPQHF
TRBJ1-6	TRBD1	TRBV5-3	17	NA	TGTGCCAGAAGCCCTTCCAAGACAGGGCCCTATAATTCACCCCTCCACTTT	CARSPSKTGPYNSPLHF
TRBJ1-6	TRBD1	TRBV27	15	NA	TGTGCCAGCAGTTTATCGGCAGGGGGCAGGGCACCCCTCCACTTT	CASSLSAGGRAPLHF
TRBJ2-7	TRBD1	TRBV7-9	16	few	TGTGCCAGCAGCTTAGAGACAGGGGATGTTGGAAGGGAGCAGTACTTC	CASSLETGDVGREQYF
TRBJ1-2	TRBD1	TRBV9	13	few	TGTGCCAGCAGCTCAAGACAGGGCGGAGGCTACACCTTC	CASSSRQGGGYTF
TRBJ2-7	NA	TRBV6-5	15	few	TGTGCCAGTGGGGGGACAGCCTTGAGCTCCTACGAGCAGTACTTC	CASGGTALSSYEQYF
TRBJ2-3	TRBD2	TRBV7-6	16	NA	TGTGCCAGCAGCTTTCTAGCGGGAGGGCAAACAGATACGCAGTATTTT	CASSFLAGGQTDTQYF
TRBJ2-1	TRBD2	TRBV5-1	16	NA	TGCGCCAGCCACCCTTCCGGCGGGAGGTCCTACAATGAGCAGTTCTTC	CASHPSGGRSYNEQFF
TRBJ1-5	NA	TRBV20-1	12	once	TGCAGTGCTAGTTCAGGGGATCAGCCCCAGCATTTT	CSASSGDQPQHF
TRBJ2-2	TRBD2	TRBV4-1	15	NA	TGCGCCAGCAGCCGAGAGCGGGGGAACACCGGGGAGCTGTTTTTT	CASSRERGNTGELFF
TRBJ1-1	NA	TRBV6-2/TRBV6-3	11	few	TGTGCCAGCAGTAACGGAGCTGAAGCTTTCTTT	CASSNGAEAFF
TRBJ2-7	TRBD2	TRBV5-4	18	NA	TGTGCCAGCAGCTTCGGGTTGGGGACTAGCGGAGGGGCCTACGAGCAGTACTTC	CASSFGLGTSGGAYEQYF